The 27 T cell receptor beta chains given below trace back to one sample, sequenced in a study of T cell responses to AZD1222 COVID-19 vaccine. Data came from immunoSEQ multiplex PCR; TCRdb stores just in-frame clones and leaves some out. The sample includes about 120,000 clones, about 90% seen only once; the top ten take 1.6%. Source: peripheral blood, taken 28 days after the second AZD1222 dose. These receptors all come from an adult who received the AZD1222 COVID-19 vaccine.

The V and J genes are TRBV30 and TRBJ2-1; D unclear. V was pared by 2 bases and J by 7 bases, with 9 bases between. This CDR3 comprises 12 residues. CDR1 GTSNPN and CDR2 SVGIG come from the germline V gene (reference sequence). CDR3 nucleotide sequence: TGTGCCTGGAGTTTAGGGCCGAATGAGCAGTTCTTC. Its translation is CAWSLGPNEQFF.

The chain employs TRBV11-3 and TRBJ2-1; 13 bases match TRBD2. From germline, CDR1 is SGHNT and CDR2 YENEEA. The CDR3 has 19 amino acids. J gave up 4 bases and V 1 base, and 10 bases lay outside the gene matches. CDR3 nucleotides: TGTGCCAGCAGCTTAGGGTGGACTAGCGGGAGAGAAGATTACAATGAGCAGTTCTTC. Translating it yields CASSLGWTSGREDYNEQFF.

This chain joins TRBV28 and TRBJ2-3; no reliable D call. The CDR3 loop spans 13 amino acids. CDR1 MDHEN and CDR2 SYDVKM come from the germline V gene. V lost 2 bases to trimming and J lost 2 bases, with 5 bases between them. CDR3 amino acids: CASSLHFTDTQYF. The CDR3, as DNA: TGTGCCAGCAGTTTACACTTCACAGATACGCAGTATTTT. Full variable domain (outside the CDR3, taken from reference TRBV28 and TRBJ2-3): DVKVTQSSRYLVKRTGEKVFLECVQDMDHENMFWYRQDPGLGLRLIYFSYDVKMKEKGDIPEGYSVSREKKERFSLILESASTNQTSMYLCASSLHFTDTQYFGPGTRLTVL.

CDR3 loop: CASGGTNYNEQFF. DNA for the CDR3: TGTGCCAGCGGAGGGACTAACTACAATGAGCAGTTCTTC. V usage is TRBV27 and J usage is TRBJ2-1; 7 nucleotides agree with TRBD2. The germline gives CDR1 MNHEY, CDR2 SMNVEV (reference sequence). The CDR3 totals 13 residues. With 8 bases clipped from V and 3 bases from J, the junction kept 4 bases outside the gene matches.

Here the CDR3 reads CASSQDGASGSYTQYF. CDR3 nucleotide sequence: TGTGCCAGCAGCCAAGATGGGGCTAGCGGGAGCTATACGCAGTATTTT. The J gene is TRBJ2-3, the V gene TRBV4-2, with 10 bases fitting TRBD2. Losses at the gene ends were 0 bases for V and 7 bases for J; bases not matched to a gene: 7. The CDR3 runs 16 residues. Germline V CDR1 and CDR2: LGHNA, YNFKEQ.

V is TRBV6-1 and J is TRBJ2-3, with TRBD1 as a possible D gene (6 bases). The CDR3 spans 16 residues. Germline CDR1 MNHNS, CDR2 SASEGT. Trimming removed 4 bases from V and 3 bases from J, with 17 bases in between. This CDR3 reads CASSASWTAETDTQYF. Here the CDR3 DNA reads TGTGCCAGCAGTGCCTCCTGGACAGCAGAGACAGATACGCAGTATTTT.

J is TRBJ1-2 and V is TRBV28; D remains unclear. Trimming cost V 6 bases and J 5 bases, with 7 bases left between them. Germline V gene lookup returns CDR1 MDHEN and CDR2 SYDVKM. This CDR3 region has 11 residues. CDR3 in DNA: TGTGCCAGCAGACAGCAATATGGCTACACCTTC. Residues: CASRQQYGYTF.

In regard to this clone: The same CDR3 can be traced to other DNA sequences in this sample. The rearrangement uses TRBV28 and TRBJ1-2; the match to TRBD1 covers 7 bases. J lost 5 bases, V lost 5 bases, and 5 bases had no gene match. Germline values: CDR1 MDHEN, CDR2 SYDVKM. The CDR3 has 13 amino acids. CDR3: CASSQGQLYGYTF. DNA of the CDR3: TGTGCCAGCAGTCAGGGACAGCTATATGGCTACACCTTC.

The gene calls are TRBV6-5 and TRBJ2-7; TRBD1 agrees at 9 bases. There are 14 residues in the CDR3. Germline V gives CDR1 MNHEY, CDR2 SVGAGI. The ends lost 5 bases at V and 4 bases at J; junction bases unmatched: 6. CDR3 in amino acids: CASSPGQGLYEQYF. The DNA of the CDR3 is TGTGCCAGCAGTCCGGGACAGGGTTTGTACGAGCAGTACTTC.

This chain joins TRBV5-8 and TRBJ2-7, with D perhaps matching TRBD2 (5 bases). V lost 4 bases and J 0 bases, leaving 14 bases between the germline ends. The CDR3 has 15 residues. Germline CDR1 and CDR2: SGHTS and YDEGEE. This CDR3 is CASSPDPGISYEQYF. In DNA form, the CDR3 reads TGTGCCAGCAGCCCGGATCCCGGGATCTCCTACGAGCAGTACTTC.

V usage is TRBV11-2 and J usage is TRBJ1-2; D possibly corresponds to TRBD1 (5 bases). The V and J ends lost 4 bases and 4 bases respectively, with 19 bases between them. CDR1 and CDR2 from the germline V gene are SGHAT and FQNNGV. CDR3 length equals 16 residues. CDR3 in DNA: TGTGCCAGCAGCTCCGGGGCCGGGGGGACGAGCTATGGCTACACCTTC. Its translation: CASSSGAGGTSYGYTF. The entire variable domain, with the rest obtained from reference TRBV11-2 and TRBJ1-2, is as follows: EAGVAQSPRYKIIEKRQSVAFWCNPISGHATLYWYQQILGQGPKLLIQFQNNGVVDDSQLPKDRFSAERLKGVDSTLKIQPAKLEDSAVYLCASSSGAGGTSYGYTFGSGTRLTVV.

This clone appeared a single time. The rearrangement uses TRBV7-9 and TRBJ2-2; D uncertain. The V gene's germline CDR1 is SEHNR and CDR2 FQNEAQ (reference sequence). CDR3 size: 17 residues. Trimming left V 4 bases short and J 4 bases short, with 19 bases between. This CDR3 is CASSYLGPPRGTGELFF. In nucleotides, the CDR3 is TGTGCCAGCAGCTATCTAGGACCCCCGCGAGGCACCGGGGAGCTGTTTTTT.

Regarding this clone: Other DNA sequences within the sample encode an identical CDR3. V and J are TRBV7-9 and TRBJ2-7; D uncertain. Germline loops: CDR1 SEHNR, CDR2 FQNEAQ (reference sequence). Trimming removed 1 base at V and 3 bases at J, with 4 bases between. The length of the CDR3 is 12 residues. In DNA form, the CDR3 reads TGTGCCAGCAGCTTAGACGTCTACGAGCAGTACTTC. The encoded protein is CASSLDVYEQYF.

The V call is TRBV19, the J call TRBJ2-7; D unclear. CDR1 and CDR2 (germline): LNHDA, SQIVND (reference sequence). The V and J ends lost 3 bases and 3 bases respectively, with 6 bases between them. The CDR3 sequence is 12 residues long. CDR3 residues: CASSIIGYEQYF. CDR3 nucleotides: TGTGCCAGTAGTATTATTGGCTACGAGCAGTACTTC.

The CDR3 region has the DNA TGTGCCAGCCAGCGACTAGCGGGCTATAGCACAGATACGCAGTATTTT. Protein: CASQRLAGYSTDTQYF. The gene calls are TRBV25-1 and TRBJ2-3; 10 bases align to TRBD2. This CDR3 comprises 16 residues. V trimming: 8 bases; J trimming: 0 bases; junction bases outside the gene matches: 8. The germline gives CDR1 MGHDK, CDR2 SYGVNS.

The chain recombines TRBV28 with TRBJ1-5; 10 nucleotides align to TRBD1. Germline CDR1 MDHEN, CDR2 SYDVKM. With 8 bases clipped from V and 12 bases from J, the junction kept 16 bases outside the gene matches. The CDR3 has 15 amino acids. The chain's CDR3 is CASRSGGTGDRVQHF. For the CDR3, the DNA is TGTGCCAGCCGTTCCGGGGGGACAGGGGATAGGGTCCAGCATTTT.

The rearrangement uses TRBV27 and TRBJ2-1, with D tentatively TRBD2 (5 bases). The ends were cut back, 4 bases at V and 4 bases at J, with 8 bases in the middle. The germline gives CDR1 MNHEY, CDR2 SMNVEV (reference sequence). The CDR3 is 13 amino acids. CDR3 DNA: TGTGCCAGCAGTTCTGGACTTTACAATGAGCAGTTCTTC. It yields the protein CASSSGLYNEQFF.

This clone was observed once. The chain is built from TRBV28 and TRBJ2-1; D gene unclear. The CDR3 length is 16 residues. V lost 7 bases, J lost 3 bases, and 19 bases lay in between. The germline CDR1 and CDR2 sequences are MDHEN and SYDVKM. CDR3 sequence (DNA): TGTGCCAGCACTCCCCTCCGGAAGGCCGACTACAATGAGCAGTTCTTC. Translating gives CASTPLRKADYNEQFF.

The chain carries TRBV27 and TRBJ2-7, with 13 bases matching TRBD2. The length of the CDR3 is 17 residues. J gave up 6 bases and V 1 base, and 9 bases lay outside the gene matches. CDR1 is MNHEY and CDR2 is SMNVEV in the germline V gene (reference sequence). Written as DNA, the CDR3 is TGTGCCAGCAGTTTATGGGGGACTAGCGGGAAAGGAGGCGAGCAGTACTTC. It translates to CASSLWGTSGKGGEQYF.

V is TRBV28 and J is TRBJ2-5; D perhaps matches TRBD2 (6 bases). Germline CDR1 reads MDHEN; CDR2 reads SYDVKM. CDR3 size: 14 residues. The V end was cut by 1 base, the J end by 5 bases, with 11 bases between. CDR3 DNA sequence: TGTGCCAGCAGTTTATATCTGGGGAGGGAGACCCAGTACTTC. This encodes CASSLYLGRETQYF.

This chain links TRBV25-1 with TRBJ2-1, with 10 bases aligning to TRBD2. The CDR3 is 18 residues long. CDR1 is MGHDK, CDR2 SYGVNS, per germline. After removal of 0 bases from V and 3 bases from J, the junction contained 8 bases not matched to a gene. CDR3 protein: CASSEYGVGLANYNEQFF. Here the CDR3 DNA reads TGTGCCAGCAGTGAATATGGAGTGGGACTAGCGAACTACAATGAGCAGTTCTTC. The full variable domain, rest sourced from reference TRBV25-1 and TRBJ2-1, is EADIYQTPRYLVIGTGKKITLECSQTMGHDKMYWYQQDPGMELHLIHYSYGVNSTEKGDLSSESTVSRIRTEHFPLTLESARPSHTSQYLCASSEYGVGLANYNEQFFGPGTRLTVL.

The chain carries TRBV19 and TRBJ1-5; D not resolved. This CDR3 comprises 18 residues. The V and J ends lost 5 bases and 0 bases respectively, with 20 bases between them. The germline gives CDR1 LNHDA, CDR2 SQIVND (reference sequence). CDR3 sequence (DNA): TGTGCCAGTAGTGACCCTGTTCACCCACTTTATAGCAATCAGCCCCAGCATTTT. Translated: CASSDPVHPLYSNQPQHF.

Only one count was recorded for this clone. The rearrangement links TRBV6-1 to TRBJ2-1, with D possibly being TRBD1 (5 bases). Trimming cost V 2 bases and J 2 bases, with 16 bases left between them. This CDR3 is 17 amino acids long. Germline loops: CDR1 MNHNS, CDR2 SASEGT. The CDR3 DNA reads as TGTGCCAGCAGTGAACTTAGGGGCCACGGCCCCTACAATGAGCAGTTCTTC. It specifies CASSELRGHGPYNEQFF.

J is TRBJ2-7 and V is TRBV7-8; 9 bases line up with TRBD2. The CDR3 has 14 amino acids. Germline-derived CDR1 and CDR2 are SGHVS and FQNEAQ. V shed 0 bases, J shed 6 bases, and the junction held 3 bases outside the gene matches. CDR3 loop: CASSLASGSTEQYF. In nucleotides, the CDR3 is TGTGCCAGCAGCTTAGCTAGCGGGAGTACCGAGCAGTACTTC.

The chain recombines TRBV5-5 with TRBJ1-2; D remains ambiguous. Germline assignment: CDR1 SGHKS and CDR2 YYEKEE (reference sequence). Trimming stripped 2 bases from V and 4 bases from J, with 6 bases between. The CDR3 is 12 amino acids. The CDR3, as DNA: TGTGCCAGCAGCTTAACCTCCTATGGCTACACCTTC. This codes for CASSLTSYGYTF.

The J gene is TRBJ2-3, the V gene TRBV9; 7 positions agree with TRBD2. Germline-derived CDR1 and CDR2 are SGDLS and YYNGEE. This CDR3 is 16 amino acids long. The junction had 8 bases not matched to a gene; V was cut back by 4 bases and J by 0 bases. The CDR3 sequence is CASSPPGSGSTDTQYF. CDR3 DNA: TGTGCCAGCAGCCCCCCGGGTAGCGGGAGCACAGATACGCAGTATTTT.

The V call is TRBV5-1, the J call TRBJ1-1; D remains ambiguous. V lost 0 bases and J 4 bases, leaving 7 bases between the germline ends. CDR1 is SGHRS, CDR2 YFSETQ, per germline. The CDR3 extends over 13 amino acids. The DNA of the CDR3 is TGCGCCAGCAGCTTGGGGGGTCCCACTGAAGCTTTCTTT. Protein: CASSLGGPTEAFF.